Sequencing of this T cell receptor (beta chain) was carried out in a study of blood T cell repertoires in COVID-19. Using immunoSEQ multiplex PCR, the repertoire was profiled, and TCRdb retains in-frame clones only, with some absent. The table lists 250,000 to 400,000 clones, 87% of them singletons. Sequencing used peripheral blood. The receptor comes from a man between 45 and 60 years old with active or convalescent COVID-19.

Here the CDR3 reads CASSHFGAGNEKLFF. In DNA form, the CDR3 reads TGTGCCAGCAGCCATTTTGGGGCAGGGAATGAAAAACTGTTTTTT. The rearrangement uses TRBV16 and TRBJ1-4; D is possibly TRBD1 (5 bases). CDR1 and CDR2 (germline): KGHSY, FQNENV. The CDR3 has 15 residues. V was clipped by 3 bases and J by 5 bases, with 13 bases between them.